The rows below give T cell receptor beta chains drawn from one sample of a study of T cell responses to AZD1222 COVID-19 vaccine. The method was immunoSEQ multiplex PCR; TCRdb's version includes in-frame clones alone and lacks a portion of them. The data hold 90,000 to 120,000 clones, with 70% to 90% observed a single time. Sequences were derived from peripheral blood, sampled 28 days after the second AZD1222 dose. All receptors derive from an adult who received the AZD1222 COVID-19 vaccine. CDR3s include the opening cysteine and the closing phenylalanine or tryptophan. D genes are given only for firm matches. Not every row has a clone size; where given, it reads once, few, many or a size class.

v_call	d_call	clone_size	j_call	cdr3_nt	cdr3_aa
TRBV19	-	-	TRBJ2-5	TGTGCCAGTAGTTACGACCCCTCCGGGGGGACCCAGTACTTC	CASSYDPSGGTQYF
TRBV12-3/TRBV12-4	-	few	TRBJ1-2	TGTGCCAGCAGAGCCGGGACGGACTATGGCTACACCTTC	CASRAGTDYGYTF
TRBV5-4	-	-	TRBJ2-5	TGTGCCAGCAGCTTGGGAAGAATCGAGACCCAGTACTTC	CASSLGRIETQYF
TRBV4-2	-	-	TRBJ1-2	TGTGCCAGCAGCCGCGGCAACAGGGACTATGGCTACACCTTC	CASSRGNRDYGYTF
TRBV5-1	-	few	TRBJ2-1	TGCGCCAGCAGCTTGGTGGACAGTAGGGATGAGCAGTTCTTC	CASSLVDSRDEQFF
TRBV21-1	-	-	TRBJ1-5	TGTGCCAGCAGCACTACAGGGGGCACTAATCAGCCCCAGCATTTT	CASSTTGGTNQPQHF
TRBV9	-	-	TRBJ1-3	TGTGCCAGCAGCGTAGATCAGGCCGGAAACACCATATATTTT	CASSVDQAGNTIYF
TRBV3-1/TRBV3-2	TRBD1	-	TRBJ2-7	TGTGCCAGCAGCCAGTTACAGGGGGCTGTCCACGAGCAGTACTTC	CASSQLQGAVHEQYF
TRBV7-2	-	-	TRBJ2-7	TGTGCCAGCAGCCCTTCCCCCGGGGGCGGTTACGAGCAGTACTTC	CASSPSPGGGYEQYF
TRBV4-1	-	-	TRBJ1-1	TGCGCCAGCAGCCCTGCGGGACACATGAACACTGAAGCTTTCTTT	CASSPAGHMNTEAFF
TRBV6-5	-	-	TRBJ1-3	TGTGCCAGCAGTTCCGGACTGAACTCTGGAAACACCATATATTTT	CASSSGLNSGNTIYF
TRBV6-2/TRBV6-3	-	-	TRBJ1-5	TGTGCCAGCAGTGGGGGGTGGGGGTATCAGCCCCAGCATTTT	CASSGGWGYQPQHF
TRBV9	TRBD1	-	TRBJ1-6	TGTGCCAGCAGCGCAGGGGGAAGCTCCTATAATTCACCCCTCCACTTT	CASSAGGSSYNSPLHF
TRBV7-9	-	few	TRBJ2-5	TGTGCCAGCAGCTTGCAAGAGACCCAGTACTTC	CASSLQETQYF
TRBV28	TRBD1	-	TRBJ2-7	TGTGCCAGCAGTTTAGATAGGGGGCGCTCCTACGAGCAGTACTTC	CASSLDRGRSYEQYF
TRBV15	TRBD1	-	TRBJ2-3	TGTGCCACCAGCAGAGATGAGGGACAGGGTGTCACAGATACGCAGTATTTT	CATSRDEGQGVTDTQYF
TRBV6-5	-	-	TRBJ2-1	TGTGCCAGCGGGCCCTACAATGAGCAGTTCTTC	CASGPYNEQFF
TRBV28	TRBD1	-	TRBJ1-6	TGTGCCAGCAGACCAGGACAGGGTCGACGGAATTCACCCCTCCACTTT	CASRPGQGRRNSPLHF
TRBV3-1/TRBV3-2	-	-	TRBJ2-7	TGTGCCAGCAGCCAAACCGGGGTAGGGTCCTACGAGCAGTACTTC	CASSQTGVGSYEQYF
TRBV11-3	-	-	TRBJ2-5	TGTGCCAGCAGCCTGGGTCGGGGAGGAGAGACCCAGTACTTC	CASSLGRGGETQYF
TRBV28	-	-	TRBJ1-5	TGTGCCAGCAGTCCTATGGGCAATCAGCCCCAGCATTTT	CASSPMGNQPQHF
TRBV5-1	TRBD2	-	TRBJ2-5	TGCGCCAGCAGAACCGGACTAGCGGGGGAGGGAGAGACCCAGTACTTC	CASRTGLAGEGETQYF
TRBV18	-	-	TRBJ2-2	TGTGCCAGCCGGCCGGGACTCGAAACCACCGGGGAGCTGTTTTTT	CASRPGLETTGELFF
TRBV24-1	-	-	TRBJ2-1	TGTGCCACCAGCCGACCAAGCGACAATGAGCAGTTCTTC	CATSRPSDNEQFF
TRBV27	-	-	TRBJ2-4	TGTGCCAGCAGTGCCCCTTACACAGGAGACCAGTACTTC	CASSAPYTGDQYF
TRBV5-6	-	-	TRBJ2-1	TGTGCCAGCAGCTTGGCCGGGGAGCAGTTCTTC	CASSLAGEQFF
TRBV2	-	-	TRBJ1-4	TGTGCCAGCAGTTCGGGGCTCGGCGGGCGGGAAAAACTGTTTTTT	CASSSGLGGREKLFF
TRBV9	-	-	TRBJ1-4	TGTGCCAGCAGCCCTAAGGCAGCTAATGAAAAACTGTTTTTT	CASSPKAANEKLFF
TRBV9	TRBD2	-	TRBJ2-3	TGTGCCAGCAGCGTCGATTTCGGGGGGGCAGATACGCAGTATTTT	CASSVDFGGADTQYF
TRBV5-5	-	-	TRBJ2-7	TGTGCCAGCAGCTTTGAGAGGGGAGTGTACGAGCAGTACTTC	CASSFERGVYEQYF
TRBV6-5	-	once	TRBJ2-7	TGTGCCAGCAGTCCGGGACTGCCCTACGAGCAGTACTTC	CASSPGLPYEQYF
TRBV5-6	-	-	TRBJ2-7	TGTGCCAGCAGCTCGGACAGCTACGAGCAGTACTTC	CASSSDSYEQYF
TRBV11-3	-	-	TRBJ2-1	TGTGCCAGCAGCTTAGCGGCGGGGAGCTCCTACAATGAGCAGTTCTTC	CASSLAAGSSYNEQFF
TRBV30	TRBD1	-	TRBJ1-1	TGTGCCTGGAGTGTAGACAGGGACACTGAAGCTTTCTTT	CAWSVDRDTEAFF
TRBV3-1/TRBV3-2	-	-	TRBJ1-1	TGTGCCAGCAGCCAAGATCCTGTAGAGGGCTCGAGGACTGAAGCTTTCTTT	CASSQDPVEGSRTEAFF
TRBV12-2	-	-	TRBJ1-4	TGTGCAAGTCGCTGGGAGGACTGCCAACGCCGTGAAAAACTGTTTTTT	CASRWEDCQRREKLFF
TRBV6-5	-	few	TRBJ1-3	TGTGCCAGCAGTCCGAAGGGGACATCTAACACCATATATTTT	CASSPKGTSNTIYF
TRBV6-6	-	-	TRBJ1-3	TGTGCCAGCGGCTCCGGGGCGTACACTGGAAACACCATATATTTT	CASGSGAYTGNTIYF
TRBV18	TRBD1	-	TRBJ1-5	TGTGCCAGCTCGCAGACAGGGGGCGGCAATCAGCCCCAGCATTTT	CASSQTGGGNQPQHF
TRBV4-1	-	-	TRBJ2-7	TGCGCCAGCAGCCAACTTACTAGTACGTCCTACGAGCAGTACTTC	CASSQLTSTSYEQYF
TRBV28	-	-	TRBJ1-2	TGTGCCAGCAGTTCAACAGTGAACTATGGCTACACCTTC	CASSSTVNYGYTF
TRBV19	TRBD1	few	TRBJ1-6	TGTGCCAGTAGTGCTGGACAGGGAGGTTCACCCCTCCACTTT	CASSAGQGGSPLHF
TRBV18	TRBD1	-	TRBJ1-6	TGTGCCAGCTCCCCAGGGACAGGGGGCCTATCACCCCTCCACTTT	CASSPGTGGLSPLHF
TRBV19	TRBD1	-	TRBJ1-6	TGTGCCAGTAGTGCGGGGGGACAGACTAATTCACCCCTCCACTTT	CASSAGGQTNSPLHF
TRBV2	TRBD1	-	TRBJ1-1	TGTGCCAGCAGTGAATCACAGGGGATAGCTTTCTTT	CASSESQGIAFF
TRBV6-1	-	-	TRBJ1-1	TGTGCCAGCAGTGAAGCGTACGGGGGTTGGACTGAAGCTTTCTTT	CASSEAYGGWTEAFF
TRBV29-1	-	-	TRBJ2-3	TGCAGCGCACGCTGGGGGGCCTCAGATACGCAGTATTTT	CSARWGASDTQYF